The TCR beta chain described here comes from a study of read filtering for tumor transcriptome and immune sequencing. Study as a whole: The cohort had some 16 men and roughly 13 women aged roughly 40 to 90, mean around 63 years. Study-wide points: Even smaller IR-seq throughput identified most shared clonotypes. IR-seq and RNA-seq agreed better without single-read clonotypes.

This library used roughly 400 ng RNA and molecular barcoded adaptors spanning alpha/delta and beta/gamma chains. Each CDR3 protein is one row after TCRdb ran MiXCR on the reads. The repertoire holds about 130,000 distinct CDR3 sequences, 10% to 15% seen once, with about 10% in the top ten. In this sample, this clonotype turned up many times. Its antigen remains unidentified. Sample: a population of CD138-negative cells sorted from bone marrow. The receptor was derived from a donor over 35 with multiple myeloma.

The CDR3 DNA reads as TGCAGCGCCGGACTTTCGGGAGAGACCCAGTACTTC. The encoded protein is CSAGLSGETQYF. The chain employs TRBV29-1 and TRBJ2-5; perhaps TRBD2 as D (5 bases). The CDR3 length is 12 residues. CDR1 and CDR2 from the germline V gene are SQVTM and ANQGSEA. V was trimmed by 7 bases and J by 4 bases, leaving 13 bases between them.